The 29 T cell receptor beta chains reported below all come from one sample, sequenced in a study of blood T cell repertoires in COVID-19. Sequencing used immunoSEQ multiplex PCR; TCRdb keeps in-frame clones, though not all of them. The sample consists of 150,000 to 200,000 clones, 70% to 90% of them appearing once. What was sequenced was peripheral blood. The receptors come from a man aged 18 to 30 who had recovered from COVID-19.

This chain uses TRBV11-2 with TRBJ2-2; D might be TRBD1 (6 bases). Germline V lookup: CDR1 SGHAT, CDR2 FQNNGV. This CDR3 region has 15 residues. The V end was cut by 5 bases, the J end by 5 bases, with 15 bases between. Written as DNA, the CDR3 is TGTGCCAGCAGCCCCCGACAGGCCCAAACCGGGGAGCTGTTTTTT. Protein: CASSPRQAQTGELFF.

The CDR3 sequence: CASSRREGSTDTQYF. CDR3 nucleotides: TGTGCCAGCAGTCGGCGGGAGGGTAGCACAGATACGCAGTATTTT. The chain couples TRBV27 to TRBJ2-3; 9 bases fit TRBD2. There are 15 residues in the CDR3. Germline CDR1 reads MNHEY; CDR2 reads SMNVEV (reference sequence). The trim removed 5 bases at V and 0 bases at J, leaving 3 bases unmatched.

This clone was counted once. The rearrangement links TRBV5-5 to TRBJ2-7; possible D gene TRBD1, 6 bases. This CDR3 is 14 amino acids long. With 0 bases removed from V and 4 bases from J, the gap between germline ends came to 11 bases. Germline CDR1 SGHKS, CDR2 YYEKEE (reference sequence). The CDR3 protein is CASSLEPGDYEQYF. Here the CDR3 DNA reads TGTGCCAGCAGCTTGGAGCCAGGGGATTACGAGCAGTACTTC.

This clone was observed a single time. The chain employs TRBV4-3 and TRBJ2-3; D unresolved. The CDR3 length is 15 residues. Germline CDR1 is LGHNA and CDR2 is YSLEER. V lost 1 base and J lost 4, with 12 bases in between. The CDR3 bases are TGCGCCAGCAGCCAAGCTTCCGTCGGTGCAGATACGCAGTATTTT. Protein sequence: CASSQASVGADTQYF.

This CDR3 reads CASSLQGSDLSYEQYF. In DNA, the CDR3 is TGTGCCAGCAGCTTACAGGGTTCCGACCTCTCCTACGAGCAGTACTTC. The chain uses TRBV5-6 and TRBJ2-7; a possible D gene is TRBD1 (6 bases). The CDR3 covers 16 residues. V lost 2 bases and J lost 0, with 15 bases in between. Germline V gene sequence: CDR1 SGHDT, CDR2 YYEEEE.

This chain uses TRBV19 with TRBJ1-2; the D gene is possibly TRBD1 (6 bases). V was pared by 1 base and J by 7 bases, with 13 bases between. This CDR3 comprises 14 residues. The germline gives CDR1 LNHDA, CDR2 SQIVND (reference sequence). As DNA, the CDR3 is TGTGCCAGTAGTATAGTGGGGGCTCAAAGTGGCTACACCTTC. Its translation: CASSIVGAQSGYTF.

This chain uses TRBV19 with TRBJ2-2, with 10 bases aligning to TRBD2. This CDR3 comprises 16 residues. The V gene end was trimmed by 1 base and the J gene end by 4 bases; junction bases not matched to a gene: 3. Germline CDR1 is LNHDA and CDR2 is SQIVND (reference sequence). DNA for the CDR3: TGTGCCAGTAGTATAGGCCTAGCGGGAGCCACCGGGGAGCTGTTTTTT. This encodes CASSIGLAGATGELFF.

This clone was recorded only once. The V and J genes are TRBV7-9 and TRBJ2-1, with 7 bases identical to TRBD2. CDR1 and CDR2 (germline): SEHNR, FQNEAQ (reference sequence). CDR3 size: 12 residues. With V trimmed by 5 bases and J by 6 bases, 1 base remained unmatched. This chain's CDR3 is CASSPSGNEQFF. The DNA for the CDR3 is TGTGCCAGCAGCCCTAGCGGCAATGAGCAGTTCTTC.

The chain has TRBV28 and TRBJ2-7, with 12 positions matching TRBD2. The CDR3 sequence is 15 residues long. V lost 5 bases to trimming and J lost 4 bases; unmatched junction nucleotides: 6. The V gene's germline CDR1 is MDHEN and CDR2 SYDVKM. The CDR3 loop reads CASSDGLAGIYEQYF. The CDR3 nucleotides read TGTGCCAGCAGTGACGGACTAGCGGGGATATACGAGCAGTACTTC.

The rearrangement joins TRBV7-8 to TRBJ2-2; TRBD2 agrees at 12 bases. This CDR3 is built from 16 residues. Germline V lookup: CDR1 SGHVS, CDR2 FQNEAQ. The trim removed 5 bases at V and 6 bases at J, leaving 7 bases unmatched. The CDR3 loop reads CASSATSGSTPGELFF. CDR3 nucleotides: TGTGCCAGCAGCGCGACTAGCGGGAGTACCCCCGGGGAGCTGTTTTTT. The full variable domain, in which reference TRBV7-8 and TRBJ2-2 provide the parts outside the CDR3, is GAGVSQSPRYKVAKRGQDVALRCDPISGHVSLFWYQQALGQGPEFLTYFQNEAQLDKSGLPSDRFFAERPEGSVSTLKIQRTQQEDSAVYLCASSATSGSTPGELFFGEGSRLTVL.

The chain joins TRBV12-3 or TRBV12-4 to TRBJ1-2; 7 bases map to TRBD1. CDR3 length: 12 amino acids. V trimming: 3 bases; J trimming: 7 bases; junction bases outside the gene matches: 2. Here the CDR3 reads CASSFTGAGYTF. CDR3 sequence (DNA): TGTGCCAGCAGTTTTACAGGGGCTGGCTACACCTTC.

This chain connects TRBV11-2 to TRBJ2-1; D gene unclear. V was clipped by 1 base and J by 0 bases, with 4 bases between them. There are 14 residues in the CDR3. CDR1 is SGHAT and CDR2 is FQNNGV in the germline V gene. CDR3 sequence (DNA): TGTGCCAGCAGCTTAGGTAGCTCCTACAATGAGCAGTTCTTC. Translating it yields CASSLGSSYNEQFF.

This clone was seen a handful of times. This rearrangement joins TRBV28 to TRBJ2-5; 8 positions agree with TRBD2. The CDR3 spans 15 residues. V shed 6 bases and J 5 bases; nucleotides not matched to a gene: 11. Germline lookup yields CDR1 MDHEN and CDR2 SYDVKM. CDR3: CASRVRWREDETQYF. The CDR3 DNA reads TGTGCCAGCAGGGTGAGGTGGCGGGAGGATGAGACCCAGTACTTC.

The chain couples TRBV27 to TRBJ2-7; the D is unclear. Germline loops: CDR1 MNHEY, CDR2 SMNVEV (reference sequence). The CDR3 length is 13 residues. V lost 2 bases and J 4 bases, leaving 9 bases between the germline ends. The CDR3 region is CASSLGLLYEQYF. The CDR3 bases are TGTGCCAGCAGTTTAGGGCTGCTGTACGAGCAGTACTTC.

The chain carries TRBV24-1 and TRBJ2-5; TRBD2 aligns across 11 bases. V gave up 5 bases and J gave up 2 bases; unmatched junction bases: 3. The length of the CDR3 is 15 residues. Per germline, CDR1 KGHDR and CDR2 SFDVKD. The DNA of the CDR3 is TGTGCCACCAGTGTTCTAGCGGGAGGTCAAGAGACCCAGTACTTC. It codes for CATSVLAGGQETQYF.

The chain carries TRBV6-5 and TRBJ1-2; the D is unclear. Looked up from germline, CDR1 is MNHEY and CDR2 is SVGAGI. The CDR3 loop spans 11 amino acids. The V and J ends lost 6 bases and 10 bases respectively, with 12 bases between them. The CDR3 coding sequence is TGTGCCAGCAGAGGGAGGTCGGTCTACACCTTC. Translation gives CASRGRSVYTF.

There are many counts of this clone. Here the CDR3 reads CASSQVAGYNQPQHF. CDR3 bases: TGCGCCAGCAGCCAAGTGGCAGGGTATAATCAGCCCCAGCATTTT. The rearrangement links TRBV4-3 to TRBJ1-5, with a possible D match to TRBD1 (5 bases). There are 15 residues in the CDR3. V was shortened by 1 base and J by 4 bases, with 11 bases between the two germline ends. Germline V gene lookup returns CDR1 LGHNA and CDR2 YSLEER.

The rearrangement joins TRBV5-8 to TRBJ2-3; TRBD2 matches 10 bases. V was clipped by 1 base and J by 2 bases; unmatched bases: 4. The germline gives CDR1 SGHTS, CDR2 YDEGEE. The CDR3 consists of 16 residues. In DNA form, the CDR3 reads TGTGCCAGCAGCTTGTCGACTAGCGGGTTCACAGATACGCAGTATTTT. This codes for CASSLSTSGFTDTQYF.

The CDR3 loop is CASSFTGTGVKNIQYF. For the CDR3, the DNA is TGTGCCAGCAGCTTTACCGGGACAGGGGTTAAAAACATTCAGTACTTC. The chain couples TRBV5-5 to TRBJ2-4, with TRBD1 matching over 10 bases. The V segment lost 2 bases and the J segment 4 bases; nucleotides outside the gene matches: 6. Looked up from germline, CDR1 is SGHKS and CDR2 is YYEKEE (reference sequence). The CDR3 extends over 16 amino acids.

The chain links TRBV12-3 or TRBV12-4 to TRBJ2-7; 9 bases align to TRBD1. CDR3 length equals 13 residues. Trimming removed 6 bases from V and 3 bases from J; junction bases left unmatched: 3. In DNA form, the CDR3 reads TGTGCCAGCAGGCCGGGACAGGGCTACGAGCAGTACTTC. Its protein is CASRPGQGYEQYF.

The V gene is TRBV6-5, the J gene TRBJ2-1; weak D call: TRBD2 (6 bases). Germline values: CDR1 MNHEY, CDR2 SVGAGI. The V end was cut by 2 bases, the J end by 6 bases, with 17 bases between. The CDR3 contains 16 residues. The CDR3 bases are TGTGCCAGCAGTTACGTTGCGGGAATATTGGTCAATGAGCAGTTCTTC. It specifies CASSYVAGILVNEQFF.

The sample holds one count of this clone. The rearrangement uses TRBV29-1 and TRBJ1-3; TRBD1 agrees at 8 bases. Germline lookup yields CDR1 SQVTM and CDR2 ANQGSEA. This CDR3 comprises 14 residues. V was pared by 5 bases and J by 0 bases, with 3 bases of the junction left unmatched. The CDR3 here is CSVPTGDSGNTIYF. The CDR3 DNA reads TGCAGCGTTCCGACAGGGGACTCTGGAAACACCATATATTTT.

The chain uses TRBV7-2 and TRBJ2-7; D remains unclear. Trimming cost V 1 base and J 3 bases, with 10 bases left between them. The V gene's germline CDR1 is SGHTA and CDR2 FQGNSA. This CDR3 contains 14 residues. The chain's CDR3 is CASSLEAEFYEQYF. The CDR3, as DNA: TGTGCCAGCAGCTTAGAGGCGGAATTCTACGAGCAGTACTTC.

V and J are TRBV7-2 and TRBJ1-1; the D is unclear. The CDR3 is 15 amino acids. V lost 1 base to trimming and J lost 1 base, with 10 bases between them. The germline V gene has CDR1 SGHTA and CDR2 FQGNSA. The CDR3 DNA reads as TGTGCCAGCAGCTTAGGGGCCGTGGGGAACACTGAAGCTTTCTTT. This codes for CASSLGAVGNTEAFF.

This clone has a single count. V is TRBV4-3 and J is TRBJ2-3; 14 bases map to TRBD2. CDR3 length: 16 amino acids. Trimming removed 3 bases from V and 5 bases from J; junction bases left unmatched: 4. Germline V gene data show CDR1 as LGHNA and CDR2 as YSLEER. CDR3 loop: CASSQGLAGVKDTQYF. The CDR3 coding sequence is TGCGCCAGCAGCCAGGGACTAGCGGGAGTTAAAGATACGCAGTATTTT.

The V gene is TRBV2, the J gene TRBJ1-1, with D uncertain. V was trimmed by 7 bases and J by 1 base, leaving 7 bases between them. This CDR3 contains 12 residues. In germline, CDR1 is SNHLY, CDR2 FYNNEI. The CDR3 protein is CASNRQNTEAFF. The CDR3 region has the DNA TGTGCCAGCAACAGACAGAACACTGAAGCTTTCTTT.

The genes are TRBV7-2 and TRBJ1-5; 8 bases match TRBD1. J lost 6 bases, V lost 5 bases, and 9 bases had no gene match. CDR1 is SGHTA and CDR2 is FQGNSA in the germline V gene. This CDR3 contains 15 residues. CDR3 amino acids: CASSPLSGGGQPQHF. CDR3 nucleotides: TGTGCCAGCAGCCCACTTTCAGGGGGCGGTCAGCCCCAGCATTTT.

The rearrangement joins TRBV2 to TRBJ1-2; D is possibly TRBD1 (5 bases). The V gene's germline CDR1 is SNHLY and CDR2 FYNNEI. This CDR3 has 13 amino acids. Trimming removed 8 bases at V and 4 bases at J, with 14 bases between. CDR3: CASDGGFPYGYTF. As DNA, the CDR3 is TGTGCCAGCGACGGGGGTTTTCCCTATGGCTACACCTTC.

The V and J genes are TRBV10-3 and TRBJ2-7; D not certain. The CDR3 is 12 amino acids. Trimming pared 0 bases from V and 4 bases from J, leaving 4 bases between. Germline-derived CDR1 and CDR2 are ENHRY and SYGVKD. The CDR3 here is CAISESTYEQYF. DNA of the CDR3: TGTGCCATCAGTGAGTCGACTTACGAGCAGTACTTC.